This T cell receptor (beta chain) stems from a study of shared clonotypes between healthy human individuals. Study-wide results and caveats: Non-shared clonotypes displayed generation probabilities falling below those of clonotypes present in all four donors.

The naive CD8 population came from CD45RO-negative cells selected for CCR7, without terminally differentiated effector memory CD45RA+ cells. Authors' data handling: With immunoSEQ giving junction-only sequences and no quality scores, filtering differed. Sequenced by immunoSEQ multiplex PCR; TCRdb stores in-frame clones only, minus some. V and J calls and clone size follow that table, whereas D and trimming were derived from the DNA. The data contain about 820,000 clones, nearly 95% of them singletons. Remarks on this clone: Its specificity is not known.

Source material: naive CD8+ T cells sorted from blood. This sequence was found in a man under 40 in good health.

CDR3 coding DNA: TGTGCCAGCATCCCGGAAGGGGGCGCGAGGGCCGGGGAGCTGTTTTTT. This gives the protein CASIPEGGARAGELFF. This chain uses TRBV27 with TRBJ2-2; 7 bases are a match to TRBD1. CDR1 is MNHEY, CDR2 SMNVEV, per germline (reference sequence). This CDR3 has 16 amino acids. Losses at the gene ends were 7 bases for V and 6 bases for J; bases not matched to a gene: 14.